A selection of T cell receptor beta chains follows, all from one sample in a study of T-cell reconstitution after alpha-beta-depleted transplantation in children. TCRdb re-called the PCR reads with MiXCR, one entry per CDR3 protein. The sample has roughly 170,000 distinct CDR3 sequences; roughly 6.8% are singletons. Here the sequenced sample was PBMCs from the stem cell graft donor, taken from the stem cell graft. The origin of the receptors is a human donor who donated a stem cell graft to a child with Wiskott-Aldrich syndrome. Both conserved end residues are part of each CDR3. A D gene is named only where the DNA matches it firmly. The listing skips clone size in some rows; elsewhere it reads once, few, many or a size class.

>many|TRBJ2-3|TRBD1|TRBV11-2
TGTGCCAGCAGCTTAAGGGAAAGGGGGCAGGATACGCAGTATTTT
CASSLRERGQDTQYF
>many|TRBJ2-7|TRBD1|TRBV5-1
TGCGCCAGCAGTTTGGGACAGGGTCCCGACGAGCAGTACTTC
CASSLGQGPDEQYF
>NA|TRBJ1-1|NA|TRBV5-1
TGCGCCAGCAGCTCCGGATGGGTCGGGGTGACTGAAGCTTTCTTT
CASSSGWVGVTEAFF
>many|TRBJ2-1|TRBD1|TRBV28
TGTGCCAGCATTCCAGGGGGCTCCTACAATGAGCAGTTCTTC
CASIPGGSYNEQFF
>many|TRBJ1-1|NA|TRBV29-1
TGCAGCGTTGCAGGGGCCGACAGAAACACTGAAGCTTTCTTT
CSVAGADRNTEAFF
>NA|TRBJ1-2|NA|TRBV5-1
TGCGCCAGCAGCCTTCGACAGGAAGCTAACTATGGCTACACCTTC
CASSLRQEANYGYTF
>many|TRBJ1-2|NA|TRBV28
TGTGCCAGCAGTTACCCTCAGGGAATCTATGGCTACACCTTC
CASSYPQGIYGYTF
>many|TRBJ2-7|NA|TRBV24-1
TGTGCCACCAGTGCTAGTAGTTCCTACGAGCAGTACTTC
CATSASSSYEQYF
>many|TRBJ2-2|NA|TRBV6-5
TGTGCCAGCAGTTACTCGGGGGGGCTTCCCCCCACCGGGGAGCTGTTTTTT
CASSYSGGLPPTGELFF
>many|TRBJ2-2|NA|TRBV20-1
TGCAGTGCTAGAGATAGGAGACAGGTTGGGAACACCGGGGAGCTGTTTTTT
CSARDRRQVGNTGELFF
>many|TRBJ2-7|NA|TRBV12-3/TRBV12-4
TGTGCCAGCAGTCGAGGCGACAGGTCCTACGAGCAGTACTTC
CASSRGDRSYEQYF
>few|TRBJ1-2|NA|TRBV5-6
TGTGCCAGCAGCTTGGACAGGGTGGTCTATGGCTACACCTTC
CASSLDRVVYGYTF
>many|TRBJ2-1|TRBD2|TRBV7-2
TGTGCCAGCAGCTACACTAGCGGGAGGTGTTTCTTC
CASSYTSGRCFF
>NA|TRBJ2-2|TRBD2|TRBV5-1
TGCGCCAGCAGCTTGGTCAGCGGGGAGGACACCGGGGAGCTGTTTTTT
CASSLVSGEDTGELFF
>many|TRBJ2-7|NA|TRBV2
TGTGCCTCCCTGGGGCCGGGTAACGACGAGCAGTACTTC
CASLGPGNDEQYF
>few|TRBJ2-3|TRBD1|TRBV11-3
TGTGCCAGCAGCTTACGCCACGGGACAGGTGGTGATACGCAGTATTTT
CASSLRHGTGGDTQYF
>few|TRBJ2-1|NA|TRBV3-1
TGTGCCAGCAGCCACCTCGCTTTTGAGCAGTTCTTC
CASSHLAFEQFF
>many|TRBJ2-3|TRBD2|TRBV7-9
TGTGCCAGCAGCCAGAGCGGGGGGAACACAGATACGCAGTATTTT
CASSQSGGNTDTQYF
>many|TRBJ2-3|NA|TRBV4-3
TGCGCCAGCAGCCAAAGCAGCGCGACCGTTACGCAGTATTTT
CASSQSSATVTQYF
>few|TRBJ2-3|TRBD2|TRBV7-8
TGTGCCAGCAGCCCTTTGATGGCGGGAGGTTCTGTGGATACGCAGTATTTT
CASSPLMAGGSVDTQYF
>many|TRBJ2-1|TRBD2|TRBV25-1
TGTGCCAGCAGTGATAGGGCTAGCGGGAGGGCCAGTGAGCAGTTCTTC
CASSDRASGRASEQFF
>once|TRBJ2-2|NA|TRBV6-5
TGTGCCAGCAGTTACATCGGGAGCACCGGGGAGCTGTTTTTT
CASSYIGSTGELFF
>many|TRBJ1-6|TRBD1|TRBV20-1
TGCAGTGCTAGAGGGCAGGGGGTTGGAAATTCACCCCTCCACTTT
CSARGQGVGNSPLHF
>many|TRBJ2-6|TRBD1|TRBV20-1
TGCAGTGCAACCGGGACAGGGCTTACTGGGGCCAACGTCCTGACTTTC
CSATGTGLTGANVLTF
>many|TRBJ2-2|NA|TRBV9
TGTGCCAGCAGCCGGGAGACCGGGGAGCTGTTTTTT
CASSRETGELFF
>many|TRBJ1-4|TRBD1|TRBV28
TGTGCCAGCAGCGACCTTGGACAGGGGTCTAATGAAAAACTGTTTTTT
CASSDLGQGSNEKLFF
>NA|TRBJ1-5|NA|TRBV20-1
TGCAGTGCTAGTCGAAGCGGGGGCAGCAATCAGCCCCAGCATTTT
CSASRSGGSNQPQHF
>many|TRBJ1-2|NA|TRBV7-9
TGTGCCAGCAGCCCCGTGAGGCAGGGCAACTATGGCTACACCTTC
CASSPVRQGNYGYTF
>many|TRBJ1-5|TRBD1|TRBV20-1
TGCAGTGCTAGAGATCGGGCAGGGGGTCAGCCCCAGCATTTT
CSARDRAGGQPQHF
>many|TRBJ1-4|NA|TRBV20-1
TGCAGTGCTAGAGATCCCCTGACGGGTGAAAAACTGTTTTTT
CSARDPLTGEKLFF
>many|TRBJ2-7|NA|TRBV20-1
TGCAGTGCTAAGGGGACCCTCGGTGGTAGCTACGAGCAGTACTTC
CSAKGTLGGSYEQYF
>many|TRBJ1-2|NA|TRBV12-3/TRBV12-4
TGTGCCAGCAGGCGAGGACAGCACGACTATGGCTACACCTTC
CASRRGQHDYGYTF
>many|TRBJ2-5|NA|TRBV28
TGTGCCAGCAGTCAAGACGAAGGAACCCAGTACTTC
CASSQDEGTQYF